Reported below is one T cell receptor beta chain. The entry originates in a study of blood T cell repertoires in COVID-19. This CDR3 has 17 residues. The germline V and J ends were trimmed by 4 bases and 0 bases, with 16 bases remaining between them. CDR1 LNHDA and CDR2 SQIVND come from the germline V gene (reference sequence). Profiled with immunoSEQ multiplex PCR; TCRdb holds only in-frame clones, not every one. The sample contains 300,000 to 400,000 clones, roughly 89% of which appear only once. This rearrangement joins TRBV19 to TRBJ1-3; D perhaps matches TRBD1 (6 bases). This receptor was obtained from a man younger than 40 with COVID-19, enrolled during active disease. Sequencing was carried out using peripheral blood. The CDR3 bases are TGTGCCAGTAGTAAGAGGACAGCGAGTGACTCTGGAAACACCATATATTTT. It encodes CASSKRTASDSGNTIYF. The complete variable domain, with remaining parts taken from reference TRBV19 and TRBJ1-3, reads DGGITQSPKYLFRKEGQNVTLSCEQNLNHDAMYWYRQDPGQGLRLIYYSQIVNDFQKGDIAEGYSVSREKKESFPLTVTSAQKNPTAFYLCASSKRTASDSGNTIYFGEGSWLTVV.